This is a list of T cell receptor beta chains from one sample in a study of CD8+ T cells in alopecia areata. Measured with immunoSEQ multiplex PCR; TCRdb has only the in-frame clones, and not every one. This repertoire shows approximately 300,000 clones, roughly 60% found once; its top ten account for under 2%. Material: CD4+ T cells sorted from blood, obtained at week 24, from a patient treated with tofacitinib. Every receptor here comes from a human donor with alopecia areata. Both conserved end residues are part of each CDR3. Each record gives: J gene, clone size, V gene, D gene, CDR3 protein, CDR3 DNA. D genes are given only for firm matches. Not all rows give a size; the values are once, few, many and, for expanded clones, a class.

TRBJ2-5 . TRBV5-1 . CASSLVGIQETQYF TGCGCCAGCAGCTTGGTGGGGATCCAAGAGACCCAGTACTTC
TRBJ1-2 . TRBV5-1 . CASSWEGGGYTF TGCGCCAGCAGCTGGGAAGGTGGAGGCTACACCTTC
TRBJ1-1 . TRBV29-1 . CSAGSGENTEAFF TGCAGCGCCGGGTCGGGGGAGAACACTGAAGCTTTCTTT
TRBJ2-1 few TRBV10-3 . CAISEGLGSYNEQFF TGTGCCATCAGTGAAGGGCTAGGCTCCTACAATGAGCAGTTCTTC
TRBJ2-2 . TRBV2 . CASSVEVTGELFF TGTGCCAGCAGTGTGGAGGTCACCGGGGAGCTGTTTTTT
TRBJ2-3 few TRBV18 TRBD2 CASSRGLAGSADTQYF TGTGCCAGCTCACGCGGACTAGCGGGAAGCGCAGATACGCAGTATTTT
TRBJ1-2 . TRBV6-5 . CASSRMFSGGYTF TGTGCCAGCAGTCGGATGTTTAGTGGTGGCTACACCTTC
TRBJ2-3 . TRBV7-2 . CASSLGVSPDTQYF TGTGCCAGCAGCTTAGGCGTTAGCCCAGATACGCAGTATTTT
TRBJ2-1 few TRBV25-1 . CASSRRDGYNEQFF TGTGCCAGCAGTCGCCGGGACGGATACAATGAGCAGTTCTTC
TRBJ2-5 . TRBV29-1 . CSVEDGGPVPQYF TGCAGCGTTGAAGATGGCGGCCCAGTACCACAGTACTTC
TRBJ1-6 . TRBV5-1 TRBD1 CASSLTGQGVSTLHF TGCGCCAGCAGCTTAACGGGACAGGGGGTCTCCACCCTCCACTTT
TRBJ1-1 . TRBV29-1 . CSVQTIFGHLNTEAFF TGCAGCGTTCAAACGATCTTTGGACACTTGAACACTGAAGCTTTCTTT